The 19 T cell receptor beta chains presented below share a single source sample, sequenced in a study of blood T cell repertoires in COVID-19 (dated by TCRdb to the early 2020s). The library was prepared using the immunoSEQ multiplex PCR assay. This immuneACCESS table, as held by TCRdb, lists in-frame sequences with V and J called but not all clones. Of the missing ones, under half trace to an unresolved V gene in checked studies; the others have no known cause. The sample records 200,000 or so clones, approximately 90% of which are singletons. The ten most abundant clones make up 3.5% to 4.5% of the sample. Sequences were obtained from peripheral blood. The receptors were sampled from a man over 45 with acute or convalescent COVID-19.

This chain links TRBV21-1 with TRBJ2-1; the D call in the table, TRBD2, was not verified against the DNA. TRBV21-1 is a listed pseudogene. The length of the CDR3 is 10 residues. CDR3 DNA: TGTGCCAGCCTCGCGAATGAGCAGTTCTTC. This sequence encodes CASLANEQFF.

The V and J genes are TRBV19 and TRBJ2-3; TRBD2 matches at 10 bases. The germline V gene has CDR1 LNHDA and CDR2 SQIVND (reference sequence). After removal of 11 bases from V and 0 bases from J, the junction contained 8 bases not matched to a gene. This CDR3 has 15 amino acids. DNA for the CDR3: TGTGCCTCAAGCGGGGGGGACCTTAGCACAGATACGCAGTATTTT. Translated: CASSGGDLSTDTQYF.

The V call is TRBV7-2, the J call TRBJ1-2; 9 nucleotides line up with TRBD1. Germline CDR1 reads SGHTA; CDR2 reads FQGNSA. The length of the CDR3 is 14 residues. J gave up 6 bases and V 4 bases, and 6 bases lay outside the gene matches. The CDR3 nucleotides read TGTGCCAGCAGCTCCTCCGGGACAGGGAATGGCTACACCTTC. Residues: CASSSSGTGNGYTF.

The chain has TRBV18 and TRBJ1-4; D perhaps matches TRBD1 (5 bases). V lost 3 bases and J 5 bases, leaving 13 bases between the germline ends. The CDR3 has 15 residues. Germline loops: CDR1 KGHSH, CDR2 LQKENI. The CDR3, as DNA: TGTGCCAGCTCACCTCTAGGCGGGGGGAATGAAAAACTGTTTTTT. As protein: CASSPLGGGNEKLFF.

The V gene is TRBV10-2, the J gene TRBJ1-1, with 7 bases fitting TRBD1. The CDR3 covers 14 residues. Germline V gene sequence: CDR1 WSHSY, CDR2 SAAADI. Trimming removed 6 bases from V and 5 bases from J; junction bases left unmatched: 9. The CDR3 nucleotides read TGCGCCAGCAGCCCTAGGACAGGAAGTACTGAAGCTTTCTTT. It specifies CASSPRTGSTEAFF.

The chain couples TRBV30 to TRBJ1-1; tentative D call: TRBD1 (5 bases). CDR1 is GTSNPN, CDR2 SVGIG, per germline (reference sequence). V lost 4 bases and J 1 base, leaving 19 bases between the germline ends. The CDR3 is made up of 16 amino acids. The CDR3 sequence: CAWKLPARVGNTEAFF. CDR3 DNA sequence: TGTGCCTGGAAGCTGCCCGCCAGGGTGGGGAACACTGAAGCTTTCTTT.

This rearrangement joins TRBV19 to TRBJ1-2; D is uncertain. V lost 9 bases and J lost 1, with 21 bases in between. The CDR3 consists of 16 residues. Germline CDR1 LNHDA, CDR2 SQIVND (reference sequence). CDR3 protein: CASSRGGQVRNYGYTF. DNA for the CDR3: TGTGCCAGCTCTCGGGGAGGGCAGGTCCGTAACTATGGCTACACCTTC. Variable domain in full (rest from reference TRBV19 and TRBJ1-2): DGGITQSPKYLFRKEGQNVTLSCEQNLNHDAMYWYRQDPGQGLRLIYYSQIVNDFQKGDIAEGYSVSREKKESFPLTVTSAQKNPTAFYLCASSRGGQVRNYGYTFGSGTRLTVV.

The gene calls are TRBV5-1 and TRBJ2-7, with 8 bases that match TRBD2. This CDR3 has 15 amino acids. After removal of 0 bases from V and 5 bases from J, the junction contained 7 bases not matched to a gene. Looked up from germline, CDR1 is SGHRS and CDR2 is YFSETQ. The CDR3 sequence: CASSLGNSGAHEQYF. The DNA of the CDR3 is TGCGCCAGCAGCTTGGGTAATAGCGGGGCTCACGAGCAGTACTTC.

The chain recombines TRBV6-5 with TRBJ1-6; D gene ambiguous. Looked up from germline, CDR1 is MNHEY and CDR2 is SVGAGI. The CDR3 has 15 amino acids. The V end was cut by 3 bases, the J end by 5 bases, with 11 bases between. The CDR3 reads CASSYWADDNSPLHF. CDR3 DNA sequence: TGTGCCAGCAGTTATTGGGCAGATGATAATTCACCCCTCCACTTT.

The gene calls are TRBV10-2 and TRBJ1-1; D is possibly TRBD1 (5 bases). Trimming stripped 4 bases from V and 1 base from J, with 7 bases between. The CDR3 extends over 13 amino acids. Germline V CDR1 and CDR2: WSHSY, SAAADI. CDR3 bases: TGCGCCAGCAGTGCCGGACAGAACACTGAAGCTTTCTTT. Protein: CASSAGQNTEAFF.

The J gene is TRBJ2-5, the V gene TRBV4-1; 7 positions match TRBD2. The junction had 9 bases not matched to a gene; V was cut back by 0 bases and J by 2 bases. The CDR3 consists of 17 residues. The germline V gene has CDR1 MGHRA and CDR2 YSYEKL. The CDR3 here is CASSQDRSTGGQETQYF. The CDR3, as DNA: TGCGCCAGCAGCCAAGATAGAAGTACGGGGGGACAAGAGACCCAGTACTTC.

The chain combines TRBV19 with TRBJ1-2; 8 bases map to TRBD1. V shed 2 bases, J shed 3 bases, and the junction held 8 bases outside the gene matches. Germline V lookup: CDR1 LNHDA, CDR2 SQIVND (reference sequence). This CDR3 contains 16 residues. The DNA of the CDR3 is TGTGCCAGTAGTATATTCGGGACAGGCCAGGACTATGGCTACACCTTC. Residues: CASSIFGTGQDYGYTF.

The CDR3 here is CASSLRGQGDGEQYF. The CDR3 nucleotides are TGCGCCAGCAGCTTGAGAGGACAGGGGGACGGCGAGCAGTACTTC. The chain recombines TRBV5-1 with TRBJ2-7; 10 bases line up with TRBD1. V shed 1 base, J shed 6 bases, and the junction held 7 bases outside the gene matches. Germline V gives CDR1 SGHRS, CDR2 YFSETQ. The CDR3 totals 15 residues.

This sequence joins TRBV19 and TRBJ2-1, with 7 bases identical to TRBD1. Trimming removed 4 bases from V and 2 bases from J; junction bases left unmatched: 8. Germline-derived CDR1 and CDR2 are LNHDA and SQIVND (reference sequence). The CDR3 length is 16 residues. The CDR3 coding sequence is TGTGCCAGTAGTAACCACAGGGGTGGAACCTACAATGAGCAGTTCTTC. Translated: CASSNHRGGTYNEQFF.

The gene calls are TRBV11-2 and TRBJ1-6; perhaps TRBD1 as D (6 bases). CDR3 length: 16 residues. Germline lookup yields CDR1 SGHAT and CDR2 FQNNGV. V lost 2 bases and J lost 5, with 13 bases in between. CDR3 nucleotide sequence: TGTGCCAGCAGCTTATTGGCAGGGGCAAATAATTCACCCCTCCACTTT. Translated: CASSLLAGANNSPLHF.

The chain uses TRBV5-6 and TRBJ1-2, with 7 bases matching TRBD1. Germline V gene lookup returns CDR1 SGHDT and CDR2 YYEEEE. The CDR3 covers 15 residues. V trimming: 6 bases; J trimming: 2 bases; junction bases outside the gene matches: 10. The CDR3 sequence: CASTFPTGPNYGYTF. The CDR3 DNA follows: TGTGCCAGCACCTTTCCGACAGGGCCAAACTATGGCTACACCTTC.

This clone was observed many times. The chain links TRBV3-1 (or the pseudogene TRBV3-2) to TRBJ2-7, with D tentatively TRBD1 (5 bases). The ends were cut back, 6 bases at V and 5 bases at J, with 8 bases in the middle. This CDR3 has 11 residues. CDR1 is LGHDT and CDR2 is YNNKEL in the germline V gene (reference sequence). CDR3 bases: TGTGCCAGCAGAGGGGCAAACGAGCAGTACTTC. This gives the protein CASRGANEQYF.

The chain has TRBV7-8 and TRBJ1-1; TRBD1 aligns across 8 bases. There are 17 residues in the CDR3. With V trimmed by 6 bases and J by 0 bases, 12 bases remained unmatched. Per the germline V gene, CDR1 is SGHVS and CDR2 is FQNEAQ. The CDR3 bases are TGTGCCAGCAGTGACAAAGCCAGGGGGCGAATGAACACTGAAGCTTTCTTT. Translating it yields CASSDKARGRMNTEAFF. Complete variable domain (other parts from reference TRBV7-8 and TRBJ1-1): GAGVSQSPRYKVAKRGQDVALRCDPISGHVSLFWYQQALGQGPEFLTYFQNEAQLDKSGLPSDRFFAERPEGSVSTLKIQRTQQEDSAVYLCASSDKARGRMNTEAFFGQGTRLTVV.

This clone appeared a few times. The rearrangement joins TRBV7-9 to TRBJ1-1, with a tentative D call TRBD1 (5 bases). V was shortened by 3 bases and J by 5 bases, with 13 bases between the two germline ends. Germline V gives CDR1 SEHNR, CDR2 FQNEAQ (reference sequence). The CDR3 loop spans 14 amino acids. The CDR3 bases are TGTGCCAGCAGCTTGCCCAGGGAGGCGACTGAAGCTTTCTTT. It is translated as CASSLPREATEAFF.